This entry lists 9 T cell receptor beta chains sequenced from one sample in a study of cytomegalovirus exposure and HLA in healthy donors. PCR was performed using 60 Vbeta and 13 Jbeta primers. Here immunoSEQ multiplex PCR was the method, and the copy in TCRdb shows in-frame clones only, minus some. Of 140,000 or so clones in the sample, 70% to 85% were seen once. What was sequenced was PBMCs. The origin of the receptors is a man aged 35-49 years in good health and CMV-seronegative.

This clone was counted a few times. The chain has TRBV30 and TRBJ1-6; TRBD1 agrees at 7 bases. There are 15 residues in the CDR3. CDR1 GTSNPN and CDR2 SVGIG come from the germline V gene (reference sequence). Germline trimming cut 2 bases from V and 8 bases from J; bases unmatched to any gene: 9. The CDR3 loop is CAWSTRQGSHSPLHF. Written as DNA, the CDR3 is TGTGCCTGGAGTACCCGACAGGGCTCACATTCACCCCTCCACTTT.

The CDR3 sequence is CSACLGSSGPNTGELFF. CDR3 DNA sequence: TGCAGCGCTTGCCTTGGGTCTAGCGGACCGAACACCGGGGAGCTGTTTTTT. The rearrangement links TRBV29-1 to TRBJ2-2; 7 bases agree with TRBD2. The CDR3 length is 17 residues. The V and J ends lost 7 bases and 0 bases, in that order; junction bases with no gene match: 14. Per germline, CDR1 SQVTM and CDR2 ANQGSEA.

V usage is TRBV30 and J usage is TRBJ1-1, with a tentative D call TRBD1 (6 bases). Trimming took off 3 bases at V and 8 bases at J, with 10 bases between the two ends. Germline V gene sequence: CDR1 GTSNPN, CDR2 SVGIG (reference sequence). The CDR3 covers 11 residues. The CDR3 DNA reads as TGTGCCTGGAGCGCAACAGGGGAAGCTTTCTTT. As protein: CAWSATGEAFF.

The rearrangement joins TRBV4-2 to TRBJ2-3; 8 nucleotides agree with TRBD2. J lost 5 bases, V lost 0 bases, and 10 bases had no gene match. The CDR3 loop spans 17 amino acids. CDR1 and CDR2 (germline): LGHNA, YNFKEQ. This CDR3 is CASSQDGRGGPKDTQYF. The CDR3, as DNA: TGTGCCAGCAGCCAAGATGGCCGGGGGGGCCCAAAAGATACGCAGTATTTT.

The chain employs TRBV12-5 and TRBJ2-1; D might be TRBD1 (5 bases). V lost 5 bases and J 4 bases, leaving 9 bases between the germline ends. Germline V gives CDR1 LGHNT, CDR2 FRNRAP. The CDR3 sequence is 13 residues long. CDR3 region: CASGPQGYNEQFF. The DNA for the CDR3 is TGTGCTAGTGGTCCCCAGGGATACAATGAGCAGTTCTTC.

The chain has TRBV19 and TRBJ2-3, with D unresolved. This CDR3 region has 14 residues. The germline CDR1 and CDR2 sequences are LNHDA and SQIVND (reference sequence). V lost 7 bases and J 2 bases, leaving 13 bases between the germline ends. CDR3: CASTDPGSTDTQYF. The CDR3 DNA sequence: TGTGCCAGTACCGATCCCGGGTCCACAGATACGCAGTATTTT. The full variable domain, with the rest looked up from reference TRBV19 and TRBJ2-3, is DGGITQSPKYLFRKEGQNVTLSCEQNLNHDAMYWYRQDPGQGLRLIYYSQIVNDFQKGDIAEGYSVSREKKESFPLTVTSAQKNPTAFYLCASTDPGSTDTQYFGPGTRLTVL.

The rearrangement joins TRBV28 to TRBJ2-7; 8 bases line up with TRBD1. The CDR3 runs to 13 residues. The germline V gene has CDR1 MDHEN and CDR2 SYDVKM. V was clipped by 5 bases and J by 6 bases; unmatched bases: 6. The CDR3 is CASSQTGAVEQYF. The CDR3 DNA reads as TGTGCCAGCAGTCAGACAGGGGCGGTCGAGCAGTACTTC.

The gene calls are TRBV6-6 and TRBJ1-4; the D gene is possibly TRBD1 (5 bases). Trimming took off 0 bases at V and 8 bases at J, with 10 bases between the two ends. CDR1 is MNHNY and CDR2 is SVGAGI in the germline V gene (reference sequence). The CDR3 totals 14 residues. CDR3 nucleotides: TGTGCCAGCAGTTACTCGACCGGGGGGGAAAAACTGTTTTTT. It encodes CASSYSTGGEKLFF.

This clone has just one count. The V call is TRBV2, the J call TRBJ2-7, with 11 bases lining up with TRBD1. The CDR3 extends over 13 amino acids. Germline CDR1 reads SNHLY; CDR2 reads FYNNEI. V dropped 7 bases and J dropped 4; count of bases not matched to a gene: 3. The DNA for the CDR3 is TGTGCCAGCAAGGGACAGGGGGTGTACGAGCAGTACTTC. This gives the protein CASKGQGVYEQYF.